The rows below give T cell receptor beta chains drawn from one sample of a study of blood T cell repertoires in COVID-19. Clones were read by immunoSEQ multiplex PCR, and TCRdb kept only the in-frame ones, dropping some. The table includes 190,000 or so clones, roughly 79% detected once. Sequencing was carried out using peripheral blood. These receptors all come from a human donor with acute or convalescent COVID-19. The donor label of this sample is uncertain. CDR3s include the opening cysteine and the closing phenylalanine or tryptophan. A D gene is named only where the DNA matches it firmly. Size is omitted from some rows. Given values are once, few, many or a class for expanded clones.

>TRBV30|18|.|TRBD2|TRBJ2-1
TGTGCCTGGAGGAAGACTAGCGGGAGGGGATTGGGCTACAATGAGCAGTTCTTC
CAWRKTSGRGLGYNEQFF
>TRBV7-9|13|few|.|TRBJ1-2
TGTGCCAGCAGCTTAATACAGGGCTATGGCTACACCTTC
CASSLIQGYGYTF
>TRBV19|14|.|.|TRBJ2-1
TGTGCCAGTAGTGACAGTCCTTCCTACAATGAGCAGTTCTTC
CASSDSPSYNEQFF
>TRBV6-5|13|.|.|TRBJ1-4
TGTGCCAGCAGTTCACAAAAGGGGGAAAAACTGTTTTTT
CASSSQKGEKLFF
>TRBV28|13|.|.|TRBJ2-7
TGTGCCAGCACTCCAGGCCGTTCCTACGAGCAGTACTTC
CASTPGRSYEQYF
>TRBV29-1|13|.|.|TRBJ1-1
TGCAGCGTTGAGGACCAGGGTGGCACTGAAGCTTTCTTT
CSVEDQGGTEAFF
>TRBV19|15|.|.|TRBJ2-2
TGTGCCAGTAGAAGGGCTAGCGAGTACACCGGGGAGCTGTTTTTT
CASRRASEYTGELFF
>TRBV18|13|.|TRBD1|TRBJ2-1
TGTGCCAGCTCAGGGGACAGCTTCAATGAGCAGTTCTTC
CASSGDSFNEQFF
>TRBV5-1|17|.|.|TRBJ1-1
TGCGCCAGCAGCAGCGGACATAGGGAGGGGCCCAACACTGAAGCTTTCTTT
CASSSGHREGPNTEAFF
>TRBV5-8|15|.|.|TRBJ2-2
TGTGCCAGCAGCTTGGGCCAGGTTGTGACCGGGGAGCTGTTTTTT
CASSLGQVVTGELFF
>TRBV12-5|16|.|.|TRBJ1-2
TGTGCTAGTGGTTTGGAAGGGGTAGTAGTTGACTATGGCTACACCTTC
CASGLEGVVVDYGYTF
>TRBV2|13|.|.|TRBJ1-1
TGTGCCAGCAGCCGGGATTTGAACACTGAAGCTTTCTTT
CASSRDLNTEAFF
>TRBV30|18|.|TRBD2|TRBJ2-1
TGTGCCTGGAGTTGGACTAGCGGGAGGTTAGGAGCTGACAATGAGCAGTTCTTC
CAWSWTSGRLGADNEQFF
>TRBV28|13|.|.|TRBJ1-2
TGTGCCAGCAGTTTAGTTGGTAGGCGGGGCTACACCTTC
CASSLVGRRGYTF
>TRBV6-2/TRBV6-3|14|once|TRBD2|TRBJ2-3
TGTGCCAGCAGCCCCAGCGGGCGCGGGGGAACGCAGTATTTT
CASSPSGRGGTQYF
>TRBV3-1/TRBV3-2|16|.|TRBD2|TRBJ2-3
TGTGCCAGCAAGCAACTAGCGGGATCCCTCACAGATACGCAGTATTTT
CASKQLAGSLTDTQYF
>TRBV30|16|once|TRBD2|TRBJ2-2
TGTGCCTGGAGTAAAACTAGCGGGAGTATTGCCGGGGAGCTGTTTTTT
CAWSKTSGSIAGELFF
>TRBV19|14|few|.|TRBJ1-4
TGTGCCAGTAGAACCGGGACGGGGGGAGAAAAACTGTTTTTT
CASRTGTGGEKLFF
>TRBV14|13|once|.|TRBJ2-7
TGTGCCAGCAGCCTACGGACTGGGCTGGAGCAGTACTTC
CASSLRTGLEQYF
>TRBV7-2|13|.|.|TRBJ1-6
TGTGCCAGCAGCTTAATAGTAGATTCACCCCTCCACTTT
CASSLIVDSPLHF
>TRBV9|12|.|.|TRBJ1-6
TGTGCCAGCAGCGGGGACAAATCACCCCTCCACTTT
CASSGDKSPLHF
>TRBV18|14|.|.|TRBJ2-5
TGTGCCAGCTCACCACCCCTCCCCCAAGAGACCCAGTACTTC
CASSPPLPQETQYF
>TRBV14|14|.|.|TRBJ2-5
TGTGCCAGCAGCCGTCTGGAGGGTCGGGAGACCCAGTACTTC
CASSRLEGRETQYF
>TRBV6-1|14|.|.|TRBJ2-1
TGTGCCAGCAGTGAAGGGAGGAACTACAATGAGCAGTTCTTC
CASSEGRNYNEQFF
>TRBV4-1|17|.|TRBD2|TRBJ2-1
TGCGCCAGCAGCCAACAAGACGGGACTAGCGGGAGTAATGAGCAGTTCTTC
CASSQQDGTSGSNEQFF